This TCR beta chain was found in a study of a mutant IDH1 vaccine in newly diagnosed glioma (dated by TCRdb to about 2021). General notes on the study: Vaccination was initiated 4-6 weeks after radiotherapy alone, or concurrently with temozolomide cycles in the chemotherapy-containing groups. Visit V12 was the week-35 safety follow-up and visit V13 was the week-47 end of study. The roughly 32 treated patients were approximately 62% male and roughly 38% female, with a mean age of 40.4 years. Six visits were used for peripheral blood collection: V03 (baseline), V05, V07, V10, V12 and V13. Longitudinal TCRB deep sequencing was performed for roughly 24 treated patients wherever samples were available for exploratory analyses. Before enrollment, most patients had been given radiochemotherapy with temozolomide as standard therapy, while the rest had received either radiotherapy alone or temozolomide alone.

What the work shows at the level of the full study, not this receptor alone: The authors noted that analyses of patient blood samples could not be reproduced because of sample limitations. Availability determined which PBMC samples were chosen for TCRB deep sequencing. Pseudoprogression appeared unrelated to alterations in the top peripheral T cell clonotypes detected by TCRB sequencing. Across multiple MHC alleles, vaccine-induced immune responses were seen in 90% to 95% of patients.

The time point label corresponds to: week 47, end of study. Each vaccine dose, consisting of 300 ug of a 20-mer mutant IDH1 peptide in Montanide, was administered subcutaneously with topical imiquimod. Patients received eight vaccinations in weeks 1, 3, 5, 7, 11, 15, 19 and 23, corresponding to visits V03 through V10. Donors had newly diagnosed WHO grade 3 or 4 IDH1-mutant astrocytomas with loss of nuclear ATRX. The samples were drawn from NOA16, a multicentre, single-arm, open-label phase I trial in Germany that tested a mutant IDH1 peptide vaccine in humans for the first time. Genomic DNA for TCRB sequencing was extracted from EDTA blood using the DNeasy Blood and Tissue Kit. The method behind the library was the immunoSEQ multiplex PCR assay. Rearranged TCR beta chain sequences were amplified using the hsTCRB Kit according to the manufacturer's protocol. An Illumina MiSeq was used to sequence the TCRB libraries. The paper's processing steps were these. Demultiplexing, trimming and gene mapping were performed with the kit vendor's proprietary platform. This is the immuneACCESS table as TCRdb keeps it, with only in-frame sequences that have V and J called. A part of the clones is gone; compared with another copy, unresolved V genes explain less than half, and the rest is unexplained. V, J and clone size were drawn from that table, and D and trimming were deduced from the DNA. The sample table contains nearly 50,000 clones; only one count was recorded for approximately 84% of them. The top ten clones comprise around 4% of the sample.

Turning to this clone: The clone's antigen remains unknown. No base qualities exist here, and no much larger clone lies one base off it.

V gives up 3 bases and J gives up 3 bases, and the segment between their germline ends measures 6 bases. The germline V gene encodes CDR1 SGHKS and CDR2 YYEKEE (reference sequence). The CDR3, cysteine through phenylalanine, is 12 amino acids long. The CDR3 DNA has 36 bases and is translated from base 1. The clonotype was recovered from a woman aged 30 to 39 with glioma. Some clones in this sample may be carry-over from other donors' samples. The sequences come from PBMCs, collected from a glioma patient whose treatment included an IDH1 peptide vaccine. The chain uses TRBV5-5 and TRBJ1-1; TRBD1 is a possible D gene, resting on 5 matching bases. In nucleotides, the sequence is TGTGCCAGCAGCTGGGGGTACACTGAAGCTTTCTTT. This sequence encodes CASSWGYTEAFF. Joined to the reference TRBV5-5 and TRBJ1-1 proteins, this CDR3 gives the full variable domain: DAGVTQSPTHLIKTRGQQVTLRCSPISGHKSVSWYQQVLGQGPQFIFQYYEKEERGRGNFPDRFSARQFPNYSSELNVNALLLGDSALYLCASSWGYTEAFFGQGTRLTVV.